These 20 T cell receptor beta chains were sequenced from one sample in a study of blood T cell repertoires in COVID-19. Generated by immunoSEQ multiplex PCR, the TCRdb table keeps only in-frame clones and is missing some. The table includes about 220,000 clones, more than 75% detected once. Sequencing was done on a sample of peripheral blood. Source of these receptors: a human donor in a cohort sampled during active COVID-19.

The chain carries TRBV28 and TRBJ2-7; the match to TRBD2 covers 12 bases. The CDR3 is 16 amino acids. CDR1 MDHEN and CDR2 SYDVKM come from the germline V gene. Trimming cost V 4 bases and J 7 bases; bases outside gene matches: 11. The CDR3 spells CASSSPLLAGGGEQYF. The CDR3 DNA is TGTGCCAGCAGTTCTCCACTACTAGCGGGAGGAGGGGAGCAGTACTTC.

The V gene is TRBV19, the J gene TRBJ2-2; 9 nucleotides line up with TRBD1. Germline lookup yields CDR1 LNHDA and CDR2 SQIVND (reference sequence). After removal of 6 bases from V and 1 base from J, the junction contained 9 bases not matched to a gene. The CDR3 contains 17 residues. This CDR3 is CASSGQGRRWNTGELFF. CDR3 coding DNA: TGTGCCAGTAGCGGACAGGGGAGGAGGTGGAACACCGGGGAGCTGTTTTTT.

This clone was seen a few times. The CDR3 protein is CASGLSSYEQYF. For the CDR3, the DNA is TGTGCCAGCGGACTCAGCTCCTACGAGCAGTACTTC. The chain has TRBV27 and TRBJ2-7; maybe TRBD2 (5 bases). V dropped 8 bases and J dropped 0 bases, with 8 bases sitting between them. The CDR3 sequence is 12 residues long. The V gene's germline CDR1 is MNHEY and CDR2 SMNVEV (reference sequence).

CDR3 bases: TGTGCCAGCAGTGAAGCGCTCAACGGCGAGCAGTACTTC. As protein: CASSEALNGEQYF. The chain carries TRBV6-1 and TRBJ2-7, with no clear D. CDR1 is MNHNS and CDR2 is SASEGT in the germline V gene. The CDR3 covers 13 residues. The V end was cut by 0 bases, the J end by 6 bases, with 9 bases between.

The V gene is TRBV3-1 (or the pseudogene TRBV3-2), the J gene TRBJ1-1; no reliable D call. There are 15 residues in the CDR3. Germline V gene sequence: CDR1 LGHDT, CDR2 YNNKEL (reference sequence). V lost 1 base and J 1 base, leaving 10 bases between the germline ends. The CDR3 sequence is CASSQGFTGNTEAFF. The CDR3 DNA sequence: TGTGCCAGCAGCCAAGGCTTCACCGGGAACACTGAAGCTTTCTTT.

The chain has TRBV27 and TRBJ1-1; 7 bases match TRBD1. J gave up 3 bases and V 4 bases, and 8 bases lay outside the gene matches. This CDR3 has 15 amino acids. Germline lookup yields CDR1 MNHEY and CDR2 SMNVEV (reference sequence). The CDR3 loop reads CASSSQGEKDTEAFF. The CDR3 nucleotides are TGTGCCAGCAGTTCCCAGGGGGAGAAGGACACTGAAGCTTTCTTT.

The rearrangement links TRBV6-6 to TRBJ2-7; no reliable D call. The CDR3 sequence is 14 residues long. V was pared by 3 bases and J by 2 bases, with 11 bases between. The V gene's germline CDR1 is MNHNY and CDR2 SVGAGI (reference sequence). CDR3 protein: CASSYSQSAYEQYF. The CDR3 bases are TGTGCCAGCAGTTATTCTCAATCGGCCTACGAGCAGTACTTC.

This CDR3 is CASWRESTDTQYF. The CDR3 nucleotides read TGTGCCTCTTGGCGGGAGAGCACAGATACGCAGTATTTT. This sequence joins TRBV28 and TRBJ2-3; TRBD2 agrees at 7 bases. In germline, CDR1 is MDHEN, CDR2 SYDVKM. Losses at the gene ends were 11 bases for V and 0 bases for J; bases not matched to a gene: 5. This CDR3 spans 13 amino acids.

The chain has TRBV18 and TRBJ2-2; D remains ambiguous. The germline gives CDR1 KGHSH, CDR2 LQKENI. Between the trimmed V and J ends, which lost 2 bases and 10 bases, there was a span of 8 bases. This CDR3 comprises 12 residues. DNA for the CDR3: TGTGCCAGCTCACCAGACACAGAGGAGCTGTTTTTT. Encoded protein: CASSPDTEELFF.

This chain joins TRBV28 and TRBJ2-7, with 7 bases identical to TRBD1. This CDR3 has 14 residues. The V and J ends lost 7 bases and 3 bases, in that order; junction bases with no gene match: 9. From germline, CDR1 is MDHEN and CDR2 SYDVKM. This CDR3 is CASKGRGGGYEQYF. In DNA, the CDR3 is TGTGCCAGCAAAGGACGAGGGGGCGGCTACGAGCAGTACTTC.

The chain recombines TRBV5-1 with TRBJ2-7, with 7 positions matching TRBD1. Germline V gene sequence: CDR1 SGHRS, CDR2 YFSETQ. The CDR3 length is 15 residues. Trimming removed 1 base from V and 4 bases from J; junction bases left unmatched: 8. This CDR3 is CASSLTGANLYEQYF. The CDR3 DNA is TGCGCCAGCAGCTTGACAGGGGCGAACTTATACGAGCAGTACTTC.

V and J are TRBV6-5 and TRBJ2-3; D possibly corresponds to TRBD2 (5 bases). The V gene lost 8 bases and the J gene lost 3 bases, with 6 bases spanning the gap. CDR1 is MNHEY, CDR2 SVGAGI, per germline. The CDR3 covers 11 residues. CDR3 loop: CASEGTDTQYF. The CDR3 nucleotides read TGTGCCAGCGAGGGAACAGATACGCAGTATTTT.

The chain employs TRBV23-1 and TRBJ1-2; D gene ambiguous. TRBV23-1 belongs to the ORF category, with a function that is uncertain. The CDR3 has 17 residues. The ends were cut back, 2 bases at V and 1 base at J, with 17 bases in the middle. CDR3 protein: CASSQPPSRYINYGYTF. The DNA for the CDR3 is TGCGCCAGCAGTCAACCCCCCAGCAGGTATATTAACTATGGCTACACCTTC.

The chain employs TRBV7-2 and TRBJ1-3; TRBD1 matches 10 bases. The CDR3 runs to 15 residues. Unmatched junction bases numbered 2, after V lost 4 bases and J lost 2 bases. In germline, CDR1 is SGHTA, CDR2 FQGNSA. The CDR3 region is CASSSTGGAGNTIYF. The CDR3 region has the DNA TGTGCCAGCAGCTCGACAGGGGGCGCTGGAAACACCATATATTTT.

The gene calls are TRBV4-1 and TRBJ1-5; D uncertain. The V gene's germline CDR1 is MGHRA and CDR2 YSYEKL. With 0 bases removed from V and 6 bases from J, the gap between germline ends came to 15 bases. The CDR3 has 16 residues. CDR3 coding DNA: TGCGCCAGCAGCCAAGAAGGACTCCTGGTTGGTCAGCCCCAGCATTTT. Residues: CASSQEGLLVGQPQHF.

This clone was seen only once. The rearrangement links TRBV7-3 to TRBJ2-7, with D tentatively TRBD2 (6 bases). Trimming removed 2 bases from V and 0 bases from J, with 20 bases in between. The germline V gene has CDR1 SGHTA and CDR2 FQGTGA. The CDR3 consists of 18 residues. This CDR3 is CASSLRAVSGPSSYEQYF. CDR3 bases: TGTGCCAGCAGCTTACGTGCGGTCAGCGGGCCCAGCTCCTACGAGCAGTACTTC.

V usage is TRBV5-1 and J usage is TRBJ1-1, with a weak D call TRBD1 (6 bases). Germline values: CDR1 SGHRS, CDR2 YFSETQ. The CDR3 extends over 14 amino acids. Trimming shortened V by 2 bases and J by 5 bases, and 13 bases separated the two germline ends. The DNA for the CDR3 is TGCGCCAGCAGCTTCGACGGACAGTATACTGAAGCTTTCTTT. Translating gives CASSFDGQYTEAFF.

This chain uses TRBV3-1 (or the pseudogene TRBV3-2) with TRBJ2-1; TRBD1 might be the D (6 bases). Trimming removed 3 bases at V and 8 bases at J, with 14 bases between. This CDR3 spans 14 amino acids. CDR1 and CDR2 (germline): LGHDT, YNNKEL (reference sequence). The CDR3, as DNA: TGTGCCAGCAGCCAGGGGACACCGGTCCATGAGCAGTTCTTC. This gives the protein CASSQGTPVHEQFF.

The CDR3 DNA follows: TGTGCCAGCAGCAAAGATGGGCGCGGGACAGTCTATGGCTACACCTTC. It translates to CASSKDGRGTVYGYTF. V is TRBV21-1 and J is TRBJ1-2; the table's D call TRBD1 went unverified against the DNA. TRBV21-1 is noted as a pseudogene. The CDR3 consists of 16 residues.

This chain links TRBV5-1 with TRBJ1-2; D possibly corresponds to TRBD1 (5 bases). Germline V gives CDR1 SGHRS, CDR2 YFSETQ. The CDR3 sequence is 12 residues long. Trimming stripped 5 bases from V and 7 bases from J, with 12 bases between. CDR3 nucleotides: TGCGCCAGCAGGCCAGGGTATAGTGGCTACACCTTC. It specifies CASRPGYSGYTF.